This TCR beta chain was observed in a study of blood T cell repertoires in COVID-19. Assay: immunoSEQ multiplex PCR; the TCRdb copy retains only in-frame clones and omits some. The table lists under 200,000 clones, approximately 91% of them singletons. The CDR3 covers 16 residues. The V and J ends lost 1 base and 2 bases, in that order; junction bases with no gene match: 8. Germline loops: CDR1 SGHTA, CDR2 FQGNSA. The source material was PBMCs or T cells enriched from blood (not recorded which). The TCR originated in a woman in her late teens or twenties who had recovered from COVID-19. The rearrangement links TRBV7-2 to TRBJ2-7; 7 bases fit TRBD2. The DNA of the CDR3 is TGTGCCAGCAGCTTAGACGGCGGGGGAAAGCCCTACGAGCAGTACTTC. Residues: CASSLDGGGKPYEQYF.